This T cell receptor beta chain was recovered during a study of shared clonotypes between healthy human individuals. Looked up from germline, CDR1 is LGHNA and CDR2 is YNFKEQ. Trimming shortened V by 1 base and J by 3 bases, and 7 bases separated the two germline ends. This CDR3 is built from 14 residues. About 280 ng DNA, approximately 30,000 T cell genomes, went into unsorted PBMC replicate PCRs. Here immunoSEQ multiplex PCR was the method, and the copy in TCRdb shows in-frame clones only, minus some. Counted here are about 470,000 clones, around 75% occurring once; the ten biggest clones make up around 14%. Donors, healthy HIV-negative adults, lacked recent acute infections or vaccinations. Unsorted material relied on approximately 90 million PBMCs as the source of genomic DNA.

This chain connects TRBV4-2 to TRBJ1-5; D gene uncertain. Sequencing input: PBMCs. The sequence derives from a woman aged 35 to 49 in good health. Some clones in this sample may be carry-over from other donors' samples. CDR3 nucleotide sequence: TGTGCCAGCAGCCAAGGTCACATCAATCAGCCCCAGCATTTT. Its translation is CASSQGHINQPQHF.